These 7 T cell receptor beta chains came from one sample sequenced in a study of T cells in women clearing cervical HPV infection. Only in-frame clones appear in the TCRdb table, and some are missing; sequencing was by immunoSEQ multiplex PCR. The sample table includes some 30,000 clones. Sequenced material: blood buffy coat. Every receptor here comes from a woman between 18 and 70 years old with a cervical HPV16 infection that either progressed to CIN3+ or cleared (not recorded which).

Comments on this clone: The CDR3 end falls 3 residues outside the read, so it is completed with the germline J gene. V usage is TRBV19 and J usage is TRBJ2-7, with a possible D match to TRBD1 (5 bases). Germline V gene lookup returns CDR1 LNHDA and CDR2 SQIVND (reference sequence). The V gene lost 3 bases and the J gene lost 6 bases, with 12 bases spanning the gap. The CDR3 spans 13 residues. The CDR3 reads CASSMTQGSEQYF. The CDR3 DNA, read in part, is TGTGCCAGTAGTATGACTCAGGGTTCCGAG.

As for this clone: The missing CDR3 end, 3 residues past where the read stops, is filled in from the germline J gene. The chain links TRBV20-1 to TRBJ1-1, with 7 bases identical to TRBD1. CDR3 length: 13 amino acids. The germline V gene encodes CDR1 DFQATT and CDR2 SNEGSKA (reference sequence). V lost 7 bases, J lost 5 bases, and 10 bases stayed unmatched. The CDR3 region is CSGQGGVRTEAFF. The CDR3 bases that were read are TGCAGTGGACAGGGAGGTGTAAGGACTGAA.

About this clone: The sequence runs out 3 residues before the end of the CDR3; the remainder is reconstructed from the germline J gene. V is TRBV5-1 and J is TRBJ1-1; D is perhaps TRBD1 (6 bases). Germline V lookup: CDR1 SGHRS, CDR2 YFSETQ. The CDR3 runs 13 residues. Deletions cut 5 bases from V and 1 base from J, with 9 bases between. The part of the CDR3 DNA that was read is TGCGCCAGCAGGGCAGGGGAGAACACTGAA. This translates into CASRAGENTE. The entire CDR3 reads CASRAGENTEAFF.

As regards this clone: The read terminates 3 residues before the CDR3 end, so the remaining end is supplied by the germline J gene. The V and J genes are TRBV5-1 and TRBJ2-2; 7 bases fit TRBD2. Unmatched junction bases numbered 1, after V lost 3 bases and J lost 5 bases. This CDR3 is 13 amino acids long. Germline V gives CDR1 SGHRS, CDR2 YFSETQ. The part of the CDR3 DNA that was read is TGCGCCAGCAGCTCCGGGGGGACCGGGGAG. Translating gives CASSSGGTGE. The complete CDR3 protein is CASSSGGTGELFF.

As regards this clone: The read ends 3 residues before the CDR3 terminus; that terminus is restored from the germline J gene. The chain links TRBV5-6 to TRBJ2-7; TRBD1 aligns across 7 bases. The germline V gene has CDR1 SGHDT and CDR2 YYEEEE. V trimming: 7 bases; J trimming: 2 bases; junction bases outside the gene matches: 9. The CDR3 spans 14 residues. CDR3 residues: CASSRGDSPYEQYF. Incomplete CDR3 DNA: TGTGCCAGCTCCCGTGGGGACAGTCCCTACGAG.

Note on this clone: The read terminates 3 residues before the CDR3 end, so the remaining end is supplied by the germline J gene. This sequence joins TRBV4-2 and TRBJ2-5; D not resolved. CDR1 is LGHNA, CDR2 YNFKEQ, per germline. This CDR3 has 15 residues. V was cut by 2 bases and J by 4 bases, with 14 bases left in between. The CDR3 loop is CASSQNEDFGETQYF. The sequenced part of the CDR3 DNA is TGTGCCAGCAGCCAAAACGAAGACTTCGGAGAGACC.

A remark on this clone: Coverage ceases 3 residues before the CDR3 finishes, and the germline J gene fills in the end. The chain uses TRBV28 and TRBJ2-7; 7 bases line up with TRBD1. Germline V gene sequence: CDR1 MDHEN, CDR2 SYDVKM. J gave up 6 bases and V 7 bases, and 6 bases lay outside the gene matches. This CDR3 is built from 12 residues. The DNA read from the CDR3 is TGTGCCAGCATTAGACAGGGAACCGAG. Protein product: CASIRQGTE. The CDR3 in its entirety is CASIRQGTEQYF.